One and the same sample provided the 28 T cell receptor beta chains below, sequenced in a study of blood T cells in healthy people across ages. Together with a sample-barcoded 5' primer, a J-beta primer mix was included in a second PCR lasting roughly 6 to 12 cycles. From the 5' RACE reads, TCRdb called clonotypes with MiXCR, one entry per CDR3 protein. The sample carries almost 1 million distinct CDR3 sequences, approximately 50% recorded once. The sequenced sample was blood. Receptors originate from a woman aged 55-70 years in good health.

The chain carries TRBV5-1 and TRBJ1-6, with D tentatively TRBD1 (5 bases). The V end was cut by 0 bases, the J end by 2 bases, with 15 bases between. CDR3 size: 18 residues. Germline V gives CDR1 SGHRS, CDR2 YFSETQ. CDR3 amino acids: CASSLDIGGTPYNSPLHF. The DNA for the CDR3 is TGCGCCAGCAGCTTGGATATCGGGGGGACCCCCTATAATTCACCCCTCCACTTT.

The V and J genes are TRBV2 and TRBJ2-3; D remains ambiguous. V was clipped by 7 bases and J by 1 base, with 15 bases between them. The CDR3 loop spans 15 amino acids. Germline V gene sequence: CDR1 SNHLY, CDR2 FYNNEI. Written as DNA, the CDR3 is TGTGCCAGCATATTGAGTGTTCATGGCACAGATACGCAGTATTTT. Translating gives CASILSVHGTDTQYF.

This chain links TRBV11-2 with TRBJ2-3; the match to TRBD2 covers 8 bases. The CDR3 runs to 16 residues. Looked up from germline, CDR1 is SGHAT and CDR2 is FQNNGV. V shed 5 bases and J 0 bases; nucleotides not matched to a gene: 7. The CDR3 DNA sequence: TGTGCCAGCAGCACATATAGCGGGAAAAGCACAGATACGCAGTATTTT. Protein sequence: CASSTYSGKSTDTQYF.

This rearrangement joins TRBV18 to TRBJ2-5; D is perhaps TRBD1 (6 bases). The J call is in doubt because the DNA end fits TRBJ2-7 better. Per germline, CDR1 KGHSH and CDR2 LQKENI. This CDR3 is built from 14 residues. The CDR3 sequence is CASSADGQTYEQYF. The CDR3 coding sequence is TGTGCCAGCTCCGCAGACGGACAGACCTACGAGCAGTACTTC.

V is TRBV29-1 and J is TRBJ2-6; D is unresolved. Trimming took 5 bases from V and 1 from J, leaving 6 bases between them. CDR1 is SQVTM, CDR2 ANQGSEA, per germline. This CDR3 contains 13 residues. CDR3 sequence: CSVQKSGANVLTF. The CDR3 DNA reads TGCAGCGTTCAGAAATCTGGGGCCAACGTCCTGACTTTC.

V gene TRBV12-3 or TRBV12-4 combines with J gene TRBJ2-7; possibly TRBD2 for D (7 bases). The CDR3 length is 18 residues. The V end was cut by 5 bases, the J end by 0 bases, with 23 bases between. CDR3 in DNA: TGTGCCAGCAGTCCTATTTCGGGGGGCTTAGCGGGCTCCTACGAGCAGTACTTC. Its protein product is CASSPISGGLAGSYEQYF.

The genes are TRBV2 and TRBJ2-7; D uncertain. The germline CDR1 and CDR2 sequences are SNHLY and FYNNEI. The germline V and J ends were trimmed by 7 bases and 0 bases, with 10 bases remaining between them. The CDR3 has 13 amino acids. Written as DNA, the CDR3 is TGTGCCAGCACCATCTCCATCTCCTACGAGCAGTACTTC. Translated, it gives CASTISISYEQYF.

The J gene is TRBJ1-4, the V gene TRBV2, with 7 positions matching TRBD1. The CDR3 is 12 residues long. Trimming at V came to 6 bases and at J to 7 bases, leaving 2 bases not matched to a gene. In germline, CDR1 is SNHLY, CDR2 FYNNEI. The CDR3 spells CASRGQSEKLFF. The CDR3 coding sequence is TGTGCCAGCAGGGGACAGTCTGAAAAACTGTTTTTT.

The V call is TRBV5-6, the J call TRBJ2-7, with unresolved D. The ends were cut back, 4 bases at V and 6 bases at J, with 17 bases in the middle. The CDR3 sequence is 14 residues long. The V gene's germline CDR1 is SGHDT and CDR2 YYEEEE. The CDR3 sequence is CASSDLIRASEQYF. The DNA for the CDR3 is TGTGCCAGCAGCGATCTAATACGGGCATCCGAGCAGTACTTC.

CDR3 region: CSAGSASTDTQYF. The DNA for the CDR3 is TGCAGTGCTGGGTCCGCAAGCACAGATACGCAGTATTTT. The rearrangement links TRBV20-1 to TRBJ2-3; unclear D gene. This CDR3 is built from 13 residues. Germline V gene data show CDR1 as DFQATT and CDR2 as SNEGSKA (reference sequence). V shed 5 bases and J shed 0 bases, with 9 bases lying between them.

This clonotype came up a few times. This chain links TRBV3-1 with TRBJ2-7, with D tentatively TRBD2 (5 bases). This CDR3 contains 13 residues. From germline, CDR1 is LGHDT and CDR2 YNNKEL (reference sequence). The V end lost 4 bases, the J end lost 6 bases, and 13 bases lay between the germline ends. CDR3 amino acids: CASSRTADSEQYF. CDR3 DNA sequence: TGTGCCAGCAGCCGGACCGCGGACTCCGAGCAGTACTTC.

This clonotype came up a few times. At one end, the junction sequence differs from germline, possibly due to a read error. The chain has TRBV7-9 and TRBJ1-2; D is unclear. CDR3 size: 14 residues. CDR1 and CDR2 (germline): SEHNR, FQNEAQ (reference sequence). CDR3 in DNA: TGTGCCAGCAGCTTAGTATCGCTATTCTATGGCTGCACCTTC. Translated: CASSLVSLFYGCTF. Combining the CDR3 with reference TRBV7-9 and TRBJ1-2 gives the whole variable domain DTGVSQNPRHKITKRGQNVTFRCDPISEHNRLYWYRQTLGQGPEFLTYFQNEAQLEKSRLLSDRFSAERPKGSFSTLEIQRTEQGDSAMYLCASSLVSLFYGCTFGSGTRLTVV.

This clonotype has only a few counts. The J gene is TRBJ2-7, the V gene TRBV27; TRBD2 agrees at 9 bases. The length of the CDR3 is 14 residues. The ends lost 7 bases at V and 2 bases at J; junction bases unmatched: 6. CDR1 and CDR2 from the germline V gene are MNHEY and SMNVEV (reference sequence). CDR3 protein: CASTTSGPPYEQYF. The CDR3 DNA is TGTGCCAGCACGACTAGCGGACCTCCCTACGAGCAGTACTTC.

The chain is built from TRBV12-3 or TRBV12-4 and TRBJ1-1; D uncertain. The CDR3 is 14 amino acids. V dropped 6 bases and J dropped 2 bases, with 13 bases sitting between them. CDR3 DNA sequence: TGTGCCAGCAGCCCCCCCAGCGTAAACACTGAAGCTTTCTTT. It encodes CASSPPSVNTEAFF.

This clonotype was observed a few times. The rearrangement links TRBV6-5 to TRBJ1-2; D perhaps matches TRBD1 (5 bases). This CDR3 spans 14 amino acids. Germline values: CDR1 MNHEY, CDR2 SVGAGI. Trimming shortened V by 3 bases and J by 7 bases, and 15 bases separated the two germline ends. The CDR3 nucleotides read TGTGCCAGCAGTTATCTGACGGGGGTTAGTGGCTACACCTTC. Amino acid sequence: CASSYLTGVSGYTF.

This clonotype was counted once. V usage is TRBV20-1 and J usage is TRBJ1-2, with a tentative D call TRBD1 (5 bases). Germline CDR1 DFQATT, CDR2 SNEGSKA (reference sequence). The CDR3 length is 12 residues. Trimming removed 3 bases from V and 4 bases from J, with 9 bases in between. CDR3 protein: CSASGHFYGYTF. The CDR3 region has the DNA TGCAGTGCTAGTGGACACTTCTATGGCTACACCTTC.

The rearrangement links TRBV6-6 to TRBJ2-3; 9 bases are shared with TRBD1. CDR3 length: 14 amino acids. Trimming took 8 bases from V and 3 from J; bases not matched to a gene: 6. CDR1 is MNHNY and CDR2 is SVGAGI in the germline V gene (reference sequence). The CDR3 loop is CASHPTGGTDTQYF. CDR3 DNA: TGTGCCAGCCATCCGACAGGGGGTACAGATACGCAGTATTTT.

The V call is TRBV5-1, the J call TRBJ2-1; TRBD2 agrees at 8 bases. The assigned J gene may be wrong: the sequence end matches TRBJ2-7 better. This CDR3 contains 16 residues. From germline, CDR1 is SGHRS and CDR2 YFSETQ. DNA for the CDR3: TGCGCCAGCAGCTTAACAGCGGGGGCCCCCTACAATGAGCAGTACTTC. Its protein is CASSLTAGAPYNEQYF.

This clonotype has at least ten counts. The chain has TRBV7-9 and TRBJ1-2; weak D call: TRBD1 (5 bases). Germline V gene data show CDR1 as SEHNR and CDR2 as FQNEAQ (reference sequence). This CDR3 is 14 amino acids long. The V end lost 1 base, the J end lost 10 bases, and 16 bases lay between the germline ends. DNA of the CDR3: TGTGCCAGCAGCTTAGGGGGGATATCGGGTATCTACACCTTC. It translates to CASSLGGISGIYTF.

The chain couples TRBV29-1 to TRBJ2-1, with TRBD2 matching over 9 bases. Germline V lookup: CDR1 SQVTM, CDR2 ANQGSEA. This CDR3 comprises 15 residues. V gave up 3 bases and J gave up 5 bases; unmatched junction bases: 8. In DNA, the CDR3 is TGCAGCGTTGAGGGTCTAGCGGGATGGAACAATGAGCAGTTCTTC. Its protein product is CSVEGLAGWNNEQFF.

V usage is TRBV18 and J usage is TRBJ2-5; D might be TRBD1 (5 bases). The J call may be incorrect, as the DNA end agrees better with TRBJ2-7. This CDR3 has 15 amino acids. CDR1 and CDR2 (germline): KGHSH, LQKENI. CDR3 region: CASSRETQGVYEQYF. The CDR3 DNA reads TGTGCCAGCTCACGGGAAACCCAAGGGGTATACGAGCAGTACTTC.

Regarding this clonotype: Given a much more abundant clone one base away, this may be a read error. V usage is TRBV7-3 and J usage is TRBJ2-4; D gene ambiguous. The J call is uncertain, as TRBJ2-7 better fits the DNA end. Germline V gene lookup returns CDR1 SGHTA and CDR2 FQGTGA. This CDR3 has 13 residues. CDR3 DNA: TGTTCCAGCAGCTTAAGTCCCTCCTACGAGCAGTACTTC. The encoded protein is CSSSLSPSYEQYF.

This chain joins TRBV29-1 and TRBJ1-2; unclear D gene. Between the trimmed V and J ends, which lost 4 bases and 4 bases, there was a span of 13 bases. The CDR3 contains 13 residues. Germline V CDR1 and CDR2: SQVTM, ANQGSEA. CDR3 in DNA: TGCAGCGTTGGCGCCCGGGGTGGCTATGGCTACACCTTC. Encoded protein: CSVGARGGYGYTF. The variable domain in full, completed from reference TRBV29-1 and TRBJ1-2, reads SAVISQKPSRDICQRGTSLTIQCQVDSQVTMMFWYRQQPGQSLTLIATANQGSEATYESGFVIDKFPISRPNLTFSTLTVSNMSPEDSSIYLCSVGARGGYGYTFGSGTRLTVV.

This chain joins TRBV5-5 and TRBJ1-6, with a possible D match to TRBD1 (5 bases). V lost 0 bases to trimming and J lost 10 bases, with 8 bases between them. CDR3 length: 13 residues. The V gene's germline CDR1 is SGHKS and CDR2 YYEKEE (reference sequence). The CDR3: CASSLEWGSPLHF. In DNA form, the CDR3 reads TGTGCCAGCAGCTTGGAATGGGGGTCACCCCTCCACTTT.

The gene calls are TRBV28 and TRBJ2-7; D gene uncertain. Germline CDR1 MDHEN, CDR2 SYDVKM. Trimming pared 3 bases from V and 6 bases from J, leaving 9 bases between. There are 12 residues in the CDR3. The CDR3 coding sequence is TGTGCCAGCAGTTTTTTGTCGGGCGAGCAGTACTTC. Its translation: CASSFLSGEQYF. Looking up the rest from reference TRBV28 and TRBJ2-7 gives the full variable domain: DVKVTQSSRYLVKRTGEKVFLECVQDMDHENMFWYRQDPGLGLRLIYFSYDVKMKEKGDIPEGYSVSREKKERFSLILESASTNQTSMYLCASSFLSGEQYFGPGTRLTVT.

Only a few counts were recorded for this clonotype. CDR3 amino acids: CATRRDETQYF. In DNA, the CDR3 is TGTGCCACCCGCAGGGACGAGACCCAGTACTTC. The V and J genes are TRBV10-3 and TRBJ2-5, with D perhaps assigned TRBD1 or TRBD2 (5 bases each). The CDR3 has 11 amino acids. The V and J ends lost 10 bases and 5 bases respectively, with 11 bases between them. The germline CDR1 and CDR2 sequences are ENHRY and SYGVKD.

V gene TRBV6-6 combines with J gene TRBJ2-2, with 7 nucleotides matching TRBD2. This CDR3 is built from 15 residues. CDR1 MNHNY and CDR2 SVGAGI come from the germline V gene (reference sequence). Trimming cost V 4 bases and J 2 bases; bases outside gene matches: 4. CDR3 coding DNA: TGTGCCAGCAGTTCGGCGGGGGAAAACACCGGGGAGCTGTTTTTT. Residues: CASSSAGENTGELFF.

This clonotype was detected only a few times. The rearrangement links TRBV4-1 to TRBJ1-5; weak D call: TRBD1 (5 bases). This CDR3 is 16 amino acids long. Germline V lookup: CDR1 MGHRA, CDR2 YSYEKL. V lost 0 bases and J lost 0, with 9 bases in between. CDR3 loop: CASSQESRASNQPQHF. CDR3 in DNA: TGCGCCAGCAGCCAAGAAAGCAGGGCTAGCAATCAGCCCCAGCATTTT.